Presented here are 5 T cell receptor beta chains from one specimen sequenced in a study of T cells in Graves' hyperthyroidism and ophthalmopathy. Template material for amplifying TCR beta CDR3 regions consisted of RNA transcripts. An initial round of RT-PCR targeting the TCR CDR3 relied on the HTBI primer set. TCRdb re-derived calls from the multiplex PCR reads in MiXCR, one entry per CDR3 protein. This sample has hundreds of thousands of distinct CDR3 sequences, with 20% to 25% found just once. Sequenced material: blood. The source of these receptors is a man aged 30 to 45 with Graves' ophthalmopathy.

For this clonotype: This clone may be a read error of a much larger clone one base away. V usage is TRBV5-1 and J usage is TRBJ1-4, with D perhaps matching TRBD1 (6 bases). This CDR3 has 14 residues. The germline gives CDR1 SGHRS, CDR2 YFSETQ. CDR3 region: CASSFNAGDEKLVF. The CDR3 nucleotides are TGCGCCAGCAGCTTTAACGCAGGGGATGAAAAACTGGTTTTT.

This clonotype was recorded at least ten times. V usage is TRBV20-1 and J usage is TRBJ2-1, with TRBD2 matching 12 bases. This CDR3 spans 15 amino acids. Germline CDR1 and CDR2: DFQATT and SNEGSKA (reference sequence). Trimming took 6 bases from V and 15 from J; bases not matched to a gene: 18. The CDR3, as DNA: TGCAGTGCGACCCGGACTAGCGGGAAACCAATGCCCGTGTTCTTC. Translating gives CSATRTSGKPMPVFF.

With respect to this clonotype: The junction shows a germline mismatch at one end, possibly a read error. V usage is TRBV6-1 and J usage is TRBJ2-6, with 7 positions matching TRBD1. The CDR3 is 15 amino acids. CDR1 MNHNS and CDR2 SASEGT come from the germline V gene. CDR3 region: CATRQGGSRANVLTF. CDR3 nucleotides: TGTGCCACCCGACAGGGTGGCTCTAGGGCCAACGTCCTGACTTTC.

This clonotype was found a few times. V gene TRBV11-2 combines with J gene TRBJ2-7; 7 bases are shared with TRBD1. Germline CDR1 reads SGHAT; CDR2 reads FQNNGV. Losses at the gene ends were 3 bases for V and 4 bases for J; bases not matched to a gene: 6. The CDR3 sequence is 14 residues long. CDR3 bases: TGTGCCAGCAGCTTGCTACAGGGGAATTACGAGCAGTACTTC. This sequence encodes CASSLLQGNYEQYF.

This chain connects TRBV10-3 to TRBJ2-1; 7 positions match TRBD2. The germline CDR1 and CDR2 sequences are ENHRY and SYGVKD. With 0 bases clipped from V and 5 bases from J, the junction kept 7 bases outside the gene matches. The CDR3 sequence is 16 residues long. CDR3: CAISESRLAANNEQFF. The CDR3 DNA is TGTGCCATCAGTGAGTCTAGGCTAGCGGCCAACAATGAGCAGTTCTTC.